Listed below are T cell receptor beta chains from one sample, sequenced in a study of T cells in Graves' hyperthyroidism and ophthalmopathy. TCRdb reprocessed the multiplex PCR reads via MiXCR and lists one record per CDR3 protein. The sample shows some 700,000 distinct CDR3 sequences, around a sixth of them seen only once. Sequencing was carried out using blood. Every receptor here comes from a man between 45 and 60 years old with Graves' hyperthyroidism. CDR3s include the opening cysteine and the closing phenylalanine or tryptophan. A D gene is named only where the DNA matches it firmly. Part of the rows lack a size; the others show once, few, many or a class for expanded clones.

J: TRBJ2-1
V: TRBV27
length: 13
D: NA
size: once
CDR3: CASRAPSYKEQFF
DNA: TGTGCCAGCAGGGCGCCCTCCTACAAAGAGCAGTTCTTC

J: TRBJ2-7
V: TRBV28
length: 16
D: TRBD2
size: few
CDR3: CASRGEWAGGLQEQYF
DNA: TGTGCCAGCAGGGGGGAGTGGGCGGGAGGGCTCCAGGAGCAGTACTTC

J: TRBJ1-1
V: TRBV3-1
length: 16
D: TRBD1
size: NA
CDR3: CASSQPHRGSGTEAFF
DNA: TGTGCCAGCAGTCAACCCCACAGGGGATCGGGCACTGAAGCTTTCTTT

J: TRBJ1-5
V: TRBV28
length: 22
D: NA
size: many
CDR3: CASSLPTPLGSFFGARNQPQHF
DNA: TGTGCCAGCAGTTTACCGACGCCGTTAGGGTCCTTCTTCGGGGCCCGCAATCAGCCCCAGCATTTT

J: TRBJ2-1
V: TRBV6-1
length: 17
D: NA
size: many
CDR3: CASSEAFGPSSYNEQFF
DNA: TGTGCCAGCAGTGAAGCGTTCGGGCCCAGCTCCTACAATGAGCAGTTCTTC

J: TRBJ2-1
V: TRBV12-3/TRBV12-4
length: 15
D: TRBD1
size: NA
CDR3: CASRTGTGVYNERFF
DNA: TGTGCCAGTCGAACCGGGACAGGGGTGTACAATGAGCGGTTCTTC

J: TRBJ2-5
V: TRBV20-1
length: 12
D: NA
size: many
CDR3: CSAEGSSETQYF
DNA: TGCAGTGCTGAAGGCAGCAGCGAGACCCAGTACTTC

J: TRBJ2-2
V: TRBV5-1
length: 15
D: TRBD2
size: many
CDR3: CASSLPSGNTGELFF
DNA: TGCGCCAGCAGCCTCCCTAGCGGGAACACCGGGGAGCTGTTTTTT

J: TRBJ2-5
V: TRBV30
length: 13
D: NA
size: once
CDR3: CAWSGLTPETQYF
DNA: TGTGCCTGGAGTGGACTGACCCCAGAGACCCAGTACTTC

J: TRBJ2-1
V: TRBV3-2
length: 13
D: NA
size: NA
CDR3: CASSLSRGKEQFF
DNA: TGTGCCAGCAGCCTAAGCAGGGGGAAGGAGCAGTTCTTC

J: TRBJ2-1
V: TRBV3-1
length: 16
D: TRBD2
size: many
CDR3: CASSQDGLGPYNEQFF
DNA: TGTGCCAGCAGCCAAGACGGACTAGGCCCCTACAATGAGCAGTTCTTC

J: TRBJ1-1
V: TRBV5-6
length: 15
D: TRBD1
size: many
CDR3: CASSGGTGVGTEAFF
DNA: TGTGCCAGCAGCGGAGGGACAGGGGTAGGGACTGAAGCTTTCTTT

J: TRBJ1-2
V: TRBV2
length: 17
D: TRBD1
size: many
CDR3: CASSAGQGRGYNYGYTF
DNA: TGTGCCAGCAGTGCCGGACAGGGAAGAGGATATAACTATGGCTACACCTTC

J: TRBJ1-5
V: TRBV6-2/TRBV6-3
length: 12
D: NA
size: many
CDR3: CASSRTNQPQHF
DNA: TGTGCCAGCAGTCGGACAAATCAGCCCCAGCATTTT

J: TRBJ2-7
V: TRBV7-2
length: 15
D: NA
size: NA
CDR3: CASSRASASGGEQYF
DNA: TGTGCCAGCAGCCGGGCCAGCGCCTCAGGAGGCGAGCAGTACTTC

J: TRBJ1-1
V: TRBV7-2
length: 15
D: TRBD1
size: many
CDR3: CASSLARTGMTEAFF
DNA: TGTGCCAGCAGCTTAGCTCGGACAGGGATGACTGAAGCTTTCTTT

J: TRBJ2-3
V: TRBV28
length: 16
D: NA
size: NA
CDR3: CASSLVSGGSTDTQYF
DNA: TGTGCCAGCAGTTTAGTATCAGGAGGGAGCACAGATACGCAGTATTTT

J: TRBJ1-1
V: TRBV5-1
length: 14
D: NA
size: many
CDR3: CASRTTGEDTEAFF
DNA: TGCGCCAGCAGGACGACGGGGGAGGACACTGAAGCTTTCTTT

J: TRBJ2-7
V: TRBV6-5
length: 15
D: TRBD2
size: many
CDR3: CASSYLGLAGVVQYF
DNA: TGTGCCAGCAGTTACTTGGGACTAGCGGGAGTTGTGCAGTACTTC

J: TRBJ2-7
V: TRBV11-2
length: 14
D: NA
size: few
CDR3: CASSFVDSGYEQYF
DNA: TGTGCCAGCAGCTTTGTCGATTCCGGCTACGAGCAGTACTTC

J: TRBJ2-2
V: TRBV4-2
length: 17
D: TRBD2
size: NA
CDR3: CASSRDPSGRYTGELFF
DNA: TGTGCCAGCAGCCGCGACCCTAGCGGGAGGTACACCGGGGAGCTGTTTTTT

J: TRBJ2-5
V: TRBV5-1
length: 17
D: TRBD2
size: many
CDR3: CASSSRLAGARAETQYF
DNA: TGCGCCAGCAGCTCTAGACTAGCGGGAGCTAGAGCAGAGACCCAGTACTTC

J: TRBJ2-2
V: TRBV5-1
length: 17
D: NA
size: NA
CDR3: CASSHGKGTGNTGELFF
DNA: TGCGCCAGCAGCCACGGAAAGGGGACTGGGAACACCGGGGAGCTGTTTTTT

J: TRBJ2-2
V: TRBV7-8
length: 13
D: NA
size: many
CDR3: CASNLGYTGELFF
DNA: TGTGCCAGCAACCTAGGGTACACCGGGGAGCTGTTTTTT

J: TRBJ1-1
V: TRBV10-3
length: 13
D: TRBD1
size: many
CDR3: CAIRDRENAEAFF
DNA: TGTGCCATCAGGGACAGGGAAAACGCTGAAGCTTTCTTT

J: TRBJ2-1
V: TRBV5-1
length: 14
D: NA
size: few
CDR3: CASSLQDWVNEQFF
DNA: TGCGCCAGCAGCTTACAGGACTGGGTCAATGAGCAGTTCTTC

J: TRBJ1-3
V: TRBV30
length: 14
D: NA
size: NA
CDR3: CAWSLGVTGNTIYF
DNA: TGTGCCTGGAGTCTCGGGGTTACTGGAAACACCATATATTTT

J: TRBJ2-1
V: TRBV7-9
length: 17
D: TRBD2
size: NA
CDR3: CASSLEFGGRAYNEQFF
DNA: TGTGCCAGCAGCTTAGAGTTCGGCGGGAGGGCCTACAATGAGCAGTTCTTC

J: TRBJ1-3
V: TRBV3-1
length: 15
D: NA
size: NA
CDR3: CASSPGTTSGNTIYF
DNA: TGTGCCAGCAGCCCAGGGACAACCTCTGGAAACACCATATATTTT

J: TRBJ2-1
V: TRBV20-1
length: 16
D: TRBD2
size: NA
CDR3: CSARGMIAGGENEQFF
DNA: TGCAGTGCTAGGGGGATGATAGCGGGAGGGGAGAATGAGCAGTTCTTC

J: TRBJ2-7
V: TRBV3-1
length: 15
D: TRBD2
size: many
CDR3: CASSQELAGSYEQYF
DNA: TGTGCCAGCAGCCAAGAACTAGCGGGGTCCTACGAGCAGTACTTC

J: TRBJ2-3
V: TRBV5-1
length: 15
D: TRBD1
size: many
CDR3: CASSGRDSSTDTQYF
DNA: TGCGCCAGCAGCGGCCGGGACAGTAGCACAGATACGCAGTATTTT

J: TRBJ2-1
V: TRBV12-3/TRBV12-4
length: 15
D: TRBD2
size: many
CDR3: CASSSGASGNNEQFF
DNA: TGTGCCAGCAGCTCCGGAGCTAGCGGGAACAATGAGCAGTTCTTC

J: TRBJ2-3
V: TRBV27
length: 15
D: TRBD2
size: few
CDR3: CASSYSGSGTDTQYF
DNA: TGTGCCAGCAGTTATAGCGGGAGCGGCACAGATACGCAGTATTTT

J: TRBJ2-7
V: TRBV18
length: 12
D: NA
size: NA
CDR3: CASSPRRDEQYF
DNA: TGTGCCAGCTCACCACGAAGGGACGAGCAGTACTTC

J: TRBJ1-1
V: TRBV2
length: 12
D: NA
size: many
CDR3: CASSGWRTEAFF
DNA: TGTGCCAGCAGTGGGTGGAGGACTGAAGCTTTCTTT

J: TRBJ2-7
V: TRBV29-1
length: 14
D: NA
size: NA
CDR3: CSVIRDSKAYEQYF
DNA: TGCAGCGTTATCCGAGACAGCAAGGCCTACGAGCAGTACTTC

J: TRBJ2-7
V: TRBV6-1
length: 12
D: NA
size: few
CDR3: CASSGRLSEQYF
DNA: TGTGCCAGCAGTGGCCGTCTTTCCGAGCAGTACTTC

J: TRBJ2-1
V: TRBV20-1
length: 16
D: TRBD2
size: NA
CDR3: CSAEGLSGTSGDEQFF
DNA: TGCAGTGCTGAAGGACTTAGCGGTACCAGCGGGGATGAGCAGTTCTTC

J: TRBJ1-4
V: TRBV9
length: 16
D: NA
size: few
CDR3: CASSGGQGRYNEKLFF
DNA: TGTGCCAGCAGCGGCGGCCAGGGACGATATAATGAAAAACTGTTTTTT

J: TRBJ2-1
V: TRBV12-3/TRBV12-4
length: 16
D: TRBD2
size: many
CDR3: CASSLLAGGSYNEQFF
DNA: TGTGCCAGCAGTCTACTAGCGGGAGGCTCCTACAATGAGCAGTTCTTC

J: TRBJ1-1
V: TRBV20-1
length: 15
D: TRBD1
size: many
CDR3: CSALGQGSANTEAFF
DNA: TGCAGTGCTCTGGGACAGGGGAGTGCGAACACTGAAGCTTTCTTT

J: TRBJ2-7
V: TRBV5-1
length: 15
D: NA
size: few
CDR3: CASSLDRASTYEQYF
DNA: TGCGCCAGCAGCTTGGATCGGGCATCAACCTACGAGCAGTACTTC

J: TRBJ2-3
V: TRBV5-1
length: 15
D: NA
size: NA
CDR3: CASSPGLRSTDTQYF
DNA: TGCGCCAGCAGCCCCGGACTGAGAAGCACAGATACGCAGTATTTT

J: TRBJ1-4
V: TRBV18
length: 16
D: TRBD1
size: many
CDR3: CASSPPSTGSNEKLFF
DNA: TGTGCCAGCTCACCACCATCGACAGGGTCTAATGAAAAACTGTTTTTT

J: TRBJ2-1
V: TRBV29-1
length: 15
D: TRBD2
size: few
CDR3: CSVDGTSGTYNEQFF
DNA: TGCAGCGTTGATGGGACTAGCGGGACCTACAATGAGCAGTTCTTC

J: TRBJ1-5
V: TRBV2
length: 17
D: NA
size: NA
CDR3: CASSAYFAGDSNQPQHF
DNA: TGTGCCAGCAGTGCGTATTTCGCAGGCGATAGCAATCAGCCCCAGCATTTT

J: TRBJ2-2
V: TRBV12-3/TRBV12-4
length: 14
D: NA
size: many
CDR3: CASKEGTNTGELFF
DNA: TGTGCCAGCAAGGAGGGAACGAACACCGGGGAGCTGTTTTTT

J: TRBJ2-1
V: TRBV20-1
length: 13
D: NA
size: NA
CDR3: CSGRGNAYNEQFF
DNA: TGCAGTGGACGCGGGAATGCCTACAATGAGCAGTTCTTC

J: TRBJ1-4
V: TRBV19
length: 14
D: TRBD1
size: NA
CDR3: CASRRRGQIEKLFF
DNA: TGTGCCAGCAGACGCAGGGGGCAGATTGAAAAACTGTTTTTT

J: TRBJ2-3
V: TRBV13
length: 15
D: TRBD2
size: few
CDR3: CASSLGGRAADTQYF
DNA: TGTGCCAGCAGCCTCGGCGGGAGGGCCGCAGATACGCAGTATTTT

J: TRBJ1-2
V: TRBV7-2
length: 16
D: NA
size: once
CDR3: CASSLVADSSRYGYTF
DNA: TGTGCCAGCAGCTTAGTGGCAGACTCCTCACGGTATGGCTACACCTTC